The 22 T cell receptor beta chains reported below all come from one sample, sequenced in a study of cytomegalovirus exposure and HLA in healthy donors. Primers: 60 Vbeta forward and 13 Jbeta reverse. Clones were sequenced by immunoSEQ multiplex PCR, and TCRdb holds only the in-frame ones, with some missing. The data show more than 110,000 clones, more than 75% seen once. Sequencing was done on a sample of PBMCs. These receptors all come from a female donor in good health and CMV-seronegative.

CDR3 protein: CASSQGQGGEAFF. Here the CDR3 DNA reads TGTGCCAGCAGCCAAGGACAGGGGGGTGAAGCTTTCTTT. The chain employs TRBV5-4 and TRBJ1-1; 10 bases map to TRBD1. Germline V gene data show CDR1 as SGHNT and CDR2 as YYREEE (reference sequence). V lost 4 bases and J lost 7; bases outside the gene matches: 4. The CDR3 is 13 residues long.

In its sample, this clone was seen once. In DNA form, the CDR3 reads TGTGCCAGCAGCTTAGGGGGACTAGCGGGACTAATACGGCCGCAGTATTTT. Translation: CASSLGGLAGLIRPQYF. The rearrangement links TRBV7-9 to TRBJ2-3; the match to TRBD2 covers 13 bases. V shed 1 base, J shed 10 bases, and the junction held 11 bases outside the gene matches. The CDR3 is 17 residues long. In germline, CDR1 is SEHNR, CDR2 FQNEAQ (reference sequence).

The V and J genes are TRBV6-4 and TRBJ2-3; tentative D call: TRBD2 (6 bases). The V end lost 0 bases, the J end lost 3 bases, and 7 bases lay between the germline ends. Germline V CDR1 and CDR2: MRHNA, SNTAGT. The CDR3 spans 14 residues. Here the CDR3 DNA reads TGTGCCAGCAGTGACTCCGGGGGAACAGATACGCAGTATTTT. Translated: CASSDSGGTDTQYF.

This clone occurred a few times. The chain recombines TRBV4-3 with TRBJ1-2; unclear D gene. V lost 1 base, J lost 5 bases, and 11 bases lay in between. The CDR3 spans 14 residues. Germline assignment: CDR1 LGHNA and CDR2 YSLEER. DNA of the CDR3: TGCGCCAGCAGCCAAGTCGGAAGCGGATATGGCTACACCTTC. Translated: CASSQVGSGYGYTF.

This rearrangement joins TRBV7-9 to TRBJ2-5; 7 positions match TRBD1. This CDR3 has 15 amino acids. V trimming: 6 bases; J trimming: 4 bases; junction bases outside the gene matches: 11. The germline V gene has CDR1 SEHNR and CDR2 FQNEAQ (reference sequence). The DNA of the CDR3 is TGTGCCAGCAGGAATGAACCGGGACAGAGAGAGACCCAGTACTTC. Encoded protein: CASRNEPGQRETQYF. Complete variable domain (other parts from reference TRBV7-9 and TRBJ2-5): DTGVSQNPRHKITKRGQNVTFRCDPISEHNRLYWYRQTLGQGPEFLTYFQNEAQLEKSRLLSDRFSAERPKGSFSTLEIQRTEQGDSAMYLCASRNEPGQRETQYFGPGTRLLVL.

This clone was seen only once. The chain is built from TRBV4-1 and TRBJ2-3, with D possibly being TRBD2 (5 bases). Germline CDR1 reads MGHRA; CDR2 reads YSYEKL. Trimming pared 4 bases from V and 0 bases from J, leaving 8 bases between. CDR3 size: 14 residues. This chain's CDR3 is CASSLWTSTDTQYF. DNA for the CDR3: TGCGCCAGCAGCCTCTGGACTAGCACAGATACGCAGTATTTT.

The chain uses TRBV7-2 and TRBJ2-7, with D perhaps TRBD2 (6 bases). V dropped 5 bases and J dropped 4 bases, with 15 bases sitting between them. This CDR3 contains 14 residues. Per germline, CDR1 SGHTA and CDR2 FQGNSA. The CDR3, as DNA: TGTGCCAGCAGCCTTGGGGGGAAAGGGTACGAGCAGTACTTC. Translated: CASSLGGKGYEQYF.

This CDR3 is CASSISAGGLKNIQYF. The CDR3, as DNA: TGTGCCAGTAGTATATCGGCGGGAGGGCTTAAAAACATTCAGTACTTC. V is TRBV19 and J is TRBJ2-4; 9 bases agree with TRBD2. Germline V gene sequence: CDR1 LNHDA, CDR2 SQIVND (reference sequence). The ends lost 2 bases at V and 4 bases at J; junction bases unmatched: 6. CDR3 length: 16 residues.

This chain connects TRBV30 to TRBJ1-6; TRBD1 agrees at 9 bases. Germline CDR1 is GTSNPN and CDR2 is SVGIG (reference sequence). Unmatched junction bases numbered 9, after V lost 4 bases and J lost 5 bases. The CDR3 spans 16 residues. CDR3 coding DNA: TGTGCCTGGAATACCGGGACAGGGTACGATAATTCACCCCTCCACTTT. Translation: CAWNTGTGYDNSPLHF.

The chain couples TRBV2 to TRBJ2-2, with TRBD2 matching 11 bases. V dropped 5 bases and J dropped 5; count of bases not matched to a gene: 1. The CDR3 has 14 residues. Germline V gene lookup returns CDR1 SNHLY and CDR2 FYNNEI. The CDR3 spells CASSLAGGTGELFF. The CDR3 DNA follows: TGTGCCAGCAGTTTAGCGGGAGGGACCGGGGAGCTGTTTTTT.

This chain uses TRBV5-1 with TRBJ1-2; maybe TRBD1 (6 bases). Germline loops: CDR1 SGHRS, CDR2 YFSETQ. The CDR3 contains 14 residues. Trimming took 0 bases from V and 7 from J, leaving 13 bases between them. The CDR3 region has the DNA TGCGCCAGCAGCTTGGGGGCAGGGGTGACTGGCTACACCTTC. Amino acid sequence: CASSLGAGVTGYTF.

This chain joins TRBV15 and TRBJ2-7; the D gene is possibly TRBD2 (5 bases). Per germline, CDR1 LNHNV and CDR2 YYDKDF (reference sequence). The germline V and J ends were trimmed by 0 bases and 4 bases, with 13 bases remaining between them. CDR3 length: 15 residues. The CDR3 bases are TGTGCCACCAGCAGAGATCAAGGGAGAGGGTACGAGCAGTACTTC. It codes for CATSRDQGRGYEQYF.

The genes are TRBV25-1 and TRBJ1-4, with 8 bases fitting TRBD1. Germline V gene sequence: CDR1 MGHDK, CDR2 SYGVNS. The J segment lost 8 bases and the V segment lost 2 bases, leaving 13 bases of the junction unmatched. This CDR3 has 17 residues. CDR3 bases: TGTGCCAGCAGTGAACGGGGGTGGAACAGGGGGAAGGAAAAACTGTTTTTT. This sequence encodes CASSERGWNRGKEKLFF.

This clone has only one observation. V usage is TRBV2 and J usage is TRBJ2-2; no reliable D call. The germline V and J ends were trimmed by 8 bases and 0 bases, with 13 bases remaining between them. Germline CDR1 and CDR2: SNHLY and FYNNEI. The CDR3 runs to 15 residues. This CDR3 is CASVSFAANTGELFF. CDR3 in DNA: TGTGCCAGCGTGTCCTTTGCGGCGAACACCGGGGAGCTGTTTTTT.

V is TRBV7-2 and J is TRBJ2-3; D is unclear. The V gene lost 0 bases and the J gene lost 7 bases, with 8 bases spanning the gap. This CDR3 is 13 amino acids long. CDR1 SGHTA and CDR2 FQGNSA come from the germline V gene. The CDR3 sequence is CASSLAGRNTQYF. The CDR3 nucleotides read TGTGCCAGCAGCTTAGCTGGCAGGAATACGCAGTATTTT.

This clone was detected a few times. The gene calls are TRBV5-1 and TRBJ2-7, with 9 bases matching TRBD2. This CDR3 has 15 residues. The germline gives CDR1 SGHRS, CDR2 YFSETQ. With V trimmed by 4 bases and J by 0 bases, 5 bases remained unmatched. CDR3 amino acids: CASSPVSGSSYEQYF. The CDR3 nucleotides read TGCGCCAGCAGCCCAGTTAGCGGGAGCTCCTACGAGCAGTACTTC.

This chain connects TRBV4-1 to TRBJ2-2; D possibly corresponds to TRBD1 (6 bases). The CDR3 consists of 15 residues. CDR1 and CDR2 (germline): MGHRA, YSYEKL. With 1 base removed from V and 0 bases from J, the gap between germline ends came to 6 bases. CDR3 nucleotide sequence: TGCGCCAGCAGCCAAGGACAGGCGAACACCGGGGAGCTGTTTTTT. It codes for CASSQGQANTGELFF.

The count of this clone is one. The chain has TRBV30 and TRBJ1-2; tentative D call: TRBD1 (5 bases). Germline V gene sequence: CDR1 GTSNPN, CDR2 SVGIG (reference sequence). V shed 2 bases and J shed 8 bases, with 12 bases lying between them. CDR3 length: 12 amino acids. CDR3 nucleotides: TGTGCCTGGAGTCGGCCAGGGCGAGGCTACACCTTC. It codes for CAWSRPGRGYTF.

This chain links TRBV30 with TRBJ1-2, with D maybe TRBD1 (5 bases). V lost 2 bases, J lost 4 bases, and 11 bases lay in between. This CDR3 comprises 13 residues. Germline V gene lookup returns CDR1 GTSNPN and CDR2 SVGIG (reference sequence). The CDR3 protein is CAWSPGTGYGYTF. CDR3 DNA sequence: TGTGCCTGGAGTCCGGGGACTGGCTATGGCTACACCTTC.

This chain uses TRBV6-6 with TRBJ2-7; D is undetermined. This CDR3 comprises 13 residues. V gave up 0 bases and J gave up 4 bases, with 7 bases separating them. CDR1 and CDR2 (germline): MNHNY, SVGAGI (reference sequence). DNA for the CDR3: TGTGCCAGCAGTTACTCTACGGAGTACGAGCAGTACTTC. It yields the protein CASSYSTEYEQYF.

The rearrangement uses TRBV28 and TRBJ1-1, with a weak D call TRBD1 (6 bases). Trimming took off 4 bases at V and 3 bases at J, with 9 bases between the two ends. The CDR3 consists of 13 residues. Per the germline V gene, CDR1 is MDHEN and CDR2 is SYDVKM. In DNA form, the CDR3 reads TGTGCCAGCAGTTACAGGGCCCACACTGAAGCTTTCTTT. It encodes CASSYRAHTEAFF.

The rearrangement uses TRBV18 and TRBJ2-3, with a tentative D call TRBD1 (5 bases). The V and J ends lost 0 bases and 6 bases respectively, with 10 bases between them. This CDR3 comprises 14 residues. Germline CDR1 is KGHSH and CDR2 is LQKENI. DNA for the CDR3: TGTGCCAGCTCACCACCGCCAGGGCGCGATACGCAGTATTTT. It is translated as CASSPPPGRDTQYF.